The 27 T cell receptor beta chains reported below all come from one sample, sequenced in a study of cytomegalovirus exposure and HLA in healthy donors. The PCR contained 60 Vbeta and 13 Jbeta primers. Measured with immunoSEQ multiplex PCR; TCRdb has only the in-frame clones, and not every one. The sample has about 57,000 clones, 83% seen once. The sample was PBMCs. The receptor source for this set is a man aged 30 to 39 in good health and CMV-seronegative.

The CDR3: CASSLARSGGEQYF. The CDR3 nucleotides are TGTGCCAGCAGCTTAGCGCGCTCAGGGGGCGAGCAGTACTTC. The chain carries TRBV7-9 and TRBJ2-7; 7 nucleotides match TRBD1. From germline, CDR1 is SEHNR and CDR2 FQNEAQ (reference sequence). The CDR3 is 14 residues long. The trim removed 0 bases at V and 6 bases at J, leaving 5 bases unmatched.

This chain joins TRBV7-9 and TRBJ1-3; TRBD1 agrees at 8 bases. Unmatched junction bases numbered 0, after V lost 0 bases and J lost 2 bases. The germline CDR1 and CDR2 sequences are SEHNR and FQNEAQ (reference sequence). CDR3 length: 15 residues. CDR3 in DNA: TGTGCCAGCAGCTTAGCGGACAGGGCTGGAAACACCATATATTTT. Its translation is CASSLADRAGNTIYF. The full variable domain, completed using reference TRBV7-9 and TRBJ1-3, is DTGVSQNPRHKITKRGQNVTFRCDPISEHNRLYWYRQTLGQGPEFLTYFQNEAQLEKSRLLSDRFSAERPKGSFSTLEIQRTEQGDSAMYLCASSLADRAGNTIYFGEGSWLTVV.

The chain links TRBV9 to TRBJ1-5; possibly TRBD1 for D (5 bases). CDR3 length equals 14 residues. V dropped 0 bases and J dropped 7 bases, with 11 bases sitting between them. Per the germline V gene, CDR1 is SGDLS and CDR2 is YYNGEE. The CDR3 protein is CASSVDGSGQPQHF. The CDR3 DNA sequence: TGTGCCAGCAGCGTAGACGGGTCAGGGCAGCCCCAGCATTTT.

J is TRBJ1-1 and V is TRBV11-2; 9 positions match TRBD1. The CDR3 extends over 14 amino acids. Germline CDR1 SGHAT, CDR2 FQNNGV. Trimming took 0 bases from V and 6 from J; bases not matched to a gene: 2. CDR3 region: CASSLDHRGPEAFF. CDR3 bases: TGTGCCAGCAGCTTAGATCACAGGGGGCCTGAAGCTTTCTTT.

V gene TRBV7-9 combines with J gene TRBJ2-2; 9 bases align to TRBD2. CDR1 and CDR2 from the germline V gene are SEHNR and FQNEAQ (reference sequence). The ends lost 1 base at V and 9 bases at J; junction bases unmatched: 6. This CDR3 has 15 amino acids. CDR3 DNA sequence: TGTGCCAGCAGCTTAGTTCTAGCGGGAAGCCGGGAGCTGTTTTTT. It yields the protein CASSLVLAGSRELFF.

This clone came up a few times. V is TRBV5-6 and J is TRBJ1-2; 7 positions agree with TRBD1. V shed 0 bases and J 4 bases; nucleotides not matched to a gene: 6. There are 15 residues in the CDR3. Germline assignment: CDR1 SGHDT and CDR2 YYEEEE. Here the CDR3 reads CASSLARGRSYGYTF. The CDR3 DNA reads as TGTGCCAGCAGCTTGGCGAGGGGGCGATCCTATGGCTACACCTTC.

The chain employs TRBV7-2 and TRBJ1-5; 7 nucleotides align to TRBD1. The CDR3 runs to 16 residues. CDR1 is SGHTA, CDR2 FQGNSA, per germline. V trimming: 4 bases; J trimming: 4 bases; junction bases outside the gene matches: 10. CDR3 in amino acids: CASSSAGQATNQPQHF. The DNA for the CDR3 is TGTGCCAGCAGCTCCGCCGGACAGGCGACTAATCAGCCCCAGCATTTT.

The chain is built from TRBV7-9 and TRBJ2-7; D is undetermined. Germline CDR1 SEHNR, CDR2 FQNEAQ (reference sequence). With 3 bases removed from V and 3 bases from J, the gap between germline ends came to 3 bases. The CDR3 consists of 11 residues. CDR3 sequence: CASSFNYEQYF. The DNA for the CDR3 is TGTGCCAGCAGCTTTAACTACGAGCAGTACTTC.

The chain recombines TRBV5-1 with TRBJ2-3; no firm D call. Trimming took off 0 bases at V and 6 bases at J, with 14 bases between the two ends. The CDR3 length is 15 residues. CDR1 and CDR2 from the germline V gene are SGHRS and YFSETQ. DNA of the CDR3: TGCGCCAGCAGCTTGGACGGAAACAAGCGCGATACGCAGTATTTT. Protein sequence: CASSLDGNKRDTQYF.

The V and J genes are TRBV28 and TRBJ2-7; 12 bases fit TRBD2. The V gene's germline CDR1 is MDHEN and CDR2 SYDVKM. This CDR3 has 17 amino acids. V lost 7 bases and J lost 5; bases outside the gene matches: 15. The CDR3 DNA reads TGTGCCAGCACCTCCCCGCCGACTAGCGGGAGAGTAGACGAGCAGTACTTC. Residues: CASTSPPTSGRVDEQYF.

J is TRBJ2-3 and V is TRBV10-1; TRBD2 is a possible D gene (6 bases). The CDR3 has 16 amino acids. V gave up 0 bases and J gave up 3 bases, with 13 bases separating them. Germline CDR1 is WNHNN and CDR2 is SYGVQD (reference sequence). The CDR3 protein is CASSESGDSFTDTQYF. In DNA, the CDR3 is TGCGCCAGCAGTGAGTCGGGGGACTCTTTTACAGATACGCAGTATTTT.

The rearrangement joins TRBV7-9 to TRBJ1-2; perhaps TRBD1 as D (5 bases). The CDR3 consists of 14 residues. In germline, CDR1 is SEHNR, CDR2 FQNEAQ (reference sequence). With 5 bases removed from V and 0 bases from J, the gap between germline ends came to 10 bases. CDR3 residues: CASSPTEANYGYTF. As DNA, the CDR3 is TGTGCCAGCAGCCCGACAGAAGCTAACTATGGCTACACCTTC.

This clone has just one count. The chain carries TRBV7-7 and TRBJ2-5; 7 bases match TRBD1. The CDR3 sequence is 14 residues long. Per germline, CDR1 SSHAT and CDR2 FNYEAQ (reference sequence). The junction had 7 bases not matched to a gene; V was cut back by 4 bases and J by 5 bases. The CDR3 bases are TGTGCCAGCAGCTCGATGACAGGGCTGGAGACCCAGTACTTC. Its protein product is CASSSMTGLETQYF.

The chain carries TRBV5-1 and TRBJ1-1; 9 bases line up with TRBD1. The CDR3 runs 14 residues. With V trimmed by 2 bases and J by 4 bases, 3 bases remained unmatched. In germline, CDR1 is SGHRS, CDR2 YFSETQ. CDR3 sequence: CASSLETGGTEAFF. In nucleotides, the CDR3 is TGCGCCAGCAGCTTAGAGACAGGGGGCACTGAAGCTTTCTTT.

A remark on this clone: The sample has other DNA sequences that encode this CDR3 too. V usage is TRBV28 and J usage is TRBJ1-1; 12 bases agree with TRBD1. J lost 4 bases, V lost 10 bases, and 4 bases had no gene match. Germline V lookup: CDR1 MDHEN, CDR2 SYDVKM. The CDR3 consists of 13 residues. This CDR3 is CATKGQGATEAFF. The CDR3 region has the DNA TGTGCCACCAAGGGACAGGGGGCCACTGAAGCTTTCTTT.

This sequence joins TRBV5-1 and TRBJ2-7; D might be TRBD1 (7 bases). V was pared by 5 bases and J by 6 bases, with 24 bases between. Looked up from germline, CDR1 is SGHRS and CDR2 is YFSETQ. The CDR3 totals 16 residues. CDR3: CASRLPYRGGFSEQYF. The CDR3 nucleotides read TGCGCCAGCAGACTACCTTACAGGGGAGGCTTTTCCGAGCAGTACTTC.

The rearrangement joins TRBV19 to TRBJ1-6; 9 bases align to TRBD1. Germline V gene sequence: CDR1 LNHDA, CDR2 SQIVND (reference sequence). With 3 bases clipped from V and 8 bases from J, the junction kept 5 bases outside the gene matches. The CDR3 runs to 15 residues. The CDR3, as DNA: TGTGCCAGTAGTATCGGGACAGGGAGGTATTCACCCCTCCACTTT. It codes for CASSIGTGRYSPLHF.

This sequence joins TRBV29-1 and TRBJ2-7; D might be TRBD2 (5 bases). V lost 4 bases and J lost 5, with 12 bases in between. The CDR3 loop spans 12 amino acids. Looked up from germline, CDR1 is SQVTM and CDR2 is ANQGSEA. The CDR3 loop is CSVVDGRDEQYF. In nucleotides, the CDR3 is TGCAGCGTTGTAGACGGGCGGGACGAGCAGTACTTC.

This clone was detected only once. The genes are TRBV25-1 and TRBJ2-1, with TRBD2 identical over 10 bases. Trimming cost V 4 bases and J 3 bases; bases outside gene matches: 12. This CDR3 comprises 18 residues. Per germline, CDR1 MGHDK and CDR2 SYGVNS. In DNA, the CDR3 is TGTGCCAGCAGTGGGACCCTAGGGCTAGCGGGAGACTACAATGAGCAGTTCTTC. Amino acid sequence: CASSGTLGLAGDYNEQFF.

This clone was observed a handful of times. The chain employs TRBV29-1 and TRBJ1-2; TRBD1 aligns across 8 bases. The ends lost 3 bases at V and 8 bases at J; junction bases unmatched: 14. The germline gives CDR1 SQVTM, CDR2 ANQGSEA. The CDR3 runs 15 residues. As DNA, the CDR3 is TGCAGCGTTGACGTTTCCGGGACAGGATCTATGGGCTACACCTTC. Its protein is CSVDVSGTGSMGYTF. Combining the CDR3 with reference TRBV29-1 and TRBJ1-2 gives the whole variable domain SAVISQKPSRDICQRGTSLTIQCQVDSQVTMMFWYRQQPGQSLTLIATANQGSEATYESGFVIDKFPISRPNLTFSTLTVSNMSPEDSSIYLCSVDVSGTGSMGYTFGSGTRLTVV.

This chain links TRBV4-2 with TRBJ2-5, with TRBD2 identical over 10 bases. The CDR3 spans 17 residues. V was pared by 0 bases and J by 7 bases, with 11 bases of the junction left unmatched. The germline V gene encodes CDR1 LGHNA and CDR2 YNFKEQ. The CDR3 is CASSQEWPSGGSGTQYF. Written as DNA, the CDR3 is TGTGCCAGCAGCCAAGAATGGCCTAGCGGGGGTAGTGGGACCCAGTACTTC.

V gene TRBV7-6 combines with J gene TRBJ2-1; D gene unclear. The germline V and J ends were trimmed by 4 bases and 12 bases, with 13 bases remaining between them. The CDR3 runs 12 residues. The germline CDR1 and CDR2 sequences are SGHVS and FNYEAQ. CDR3 sequence: CASSSDPPGQFF. The CDR3 DNA sequence: TGTGCCAGCAGCTCCGACCCCCCGGGGCAGTTCTTC.

As regards this clone: At one boundary the junction diverges from the germline segment, which might be a read error. The V gene is TRBV20-1, the J gene TRBJ2-1, with D perhaps matching TRBD1 (5 bases). Germline loops: CDR1 DFQATT, CDR2 SNEGSKA (reference sequence). The CDR3 sequence is 11 residues long. CDR3 in amino acids: CSAAGQGPFLF. CDR3 DNA sequence: TGCAGTGCTGCTGGTCAGGGCCCGTTCCTCTTC.

The genes are TRBV5-1 and TRBJ2-1; 9 nucleotides agree with TRBD2. Germline CDR1 and CDR2: SGHRS and YFSETQ. The CDR3 totals 18 residues. The J segment lost 0 bases and the V segment lost 0 bases, leaving 7 bases of the junction unmatched. The CDR3 DNA is TGCGCCAGCAGCTTGGCTCACCTTAGCGGGGGCTCCTACAATGAGCAGTTCTTC. As protein: CASSLAHLSGGSYNEQFF.

The chain has TRBV5-6 and TRBJ2-7, with D possibly matching TRBD1 (5 bases). The ends were cut back, 4 bases at V and 1 base at J, with 9 bases in the middle. Germline values: CDR1 SGHDT, CDR2 YYEEEE. This CDR3 region has 13 residues. The DNA for the CDR3 is TGTGCCAGCAGCCCCACAGGATCCTACGAGCAGTACTTC. Encoded protein: CASSPTGSYEQYF.

The chain links TRBV14 to TRBJ1-1, with 9 bases identical to TRBD1. CDR3 size: 15 residues. The germline gives CDR1 SGHDN, CDR2 FVKESK. J gave up 4 bases and V 4 bases, and 7 bases lay outside the gene matches. CDR3 sequence reads: CASSLGTGSGTEAFF. For the CDR3, the DNA is TGTGCCAGCAGCCTAGGGACAGGGTCGGGCACTGAAGCTTTCTTT.

This rearrangement joins TRBV4-1 to TRBJ2-7, with 8 bases identical to TRBD2. The CDR3 consists of 14 residues. Germline-derived CDR1 and CDR2 are MGHRA and YSYEKL. V shed 4 bases and J 2 bases; nucleotides not matched to a gene: 4. CDR3 protein: CASSPLSGTYEQYF. CDR3 sequence (DNA): TGCGCCAGCAGCCCCCTTAGCGGGACCTACGAGCAGTACTTC.